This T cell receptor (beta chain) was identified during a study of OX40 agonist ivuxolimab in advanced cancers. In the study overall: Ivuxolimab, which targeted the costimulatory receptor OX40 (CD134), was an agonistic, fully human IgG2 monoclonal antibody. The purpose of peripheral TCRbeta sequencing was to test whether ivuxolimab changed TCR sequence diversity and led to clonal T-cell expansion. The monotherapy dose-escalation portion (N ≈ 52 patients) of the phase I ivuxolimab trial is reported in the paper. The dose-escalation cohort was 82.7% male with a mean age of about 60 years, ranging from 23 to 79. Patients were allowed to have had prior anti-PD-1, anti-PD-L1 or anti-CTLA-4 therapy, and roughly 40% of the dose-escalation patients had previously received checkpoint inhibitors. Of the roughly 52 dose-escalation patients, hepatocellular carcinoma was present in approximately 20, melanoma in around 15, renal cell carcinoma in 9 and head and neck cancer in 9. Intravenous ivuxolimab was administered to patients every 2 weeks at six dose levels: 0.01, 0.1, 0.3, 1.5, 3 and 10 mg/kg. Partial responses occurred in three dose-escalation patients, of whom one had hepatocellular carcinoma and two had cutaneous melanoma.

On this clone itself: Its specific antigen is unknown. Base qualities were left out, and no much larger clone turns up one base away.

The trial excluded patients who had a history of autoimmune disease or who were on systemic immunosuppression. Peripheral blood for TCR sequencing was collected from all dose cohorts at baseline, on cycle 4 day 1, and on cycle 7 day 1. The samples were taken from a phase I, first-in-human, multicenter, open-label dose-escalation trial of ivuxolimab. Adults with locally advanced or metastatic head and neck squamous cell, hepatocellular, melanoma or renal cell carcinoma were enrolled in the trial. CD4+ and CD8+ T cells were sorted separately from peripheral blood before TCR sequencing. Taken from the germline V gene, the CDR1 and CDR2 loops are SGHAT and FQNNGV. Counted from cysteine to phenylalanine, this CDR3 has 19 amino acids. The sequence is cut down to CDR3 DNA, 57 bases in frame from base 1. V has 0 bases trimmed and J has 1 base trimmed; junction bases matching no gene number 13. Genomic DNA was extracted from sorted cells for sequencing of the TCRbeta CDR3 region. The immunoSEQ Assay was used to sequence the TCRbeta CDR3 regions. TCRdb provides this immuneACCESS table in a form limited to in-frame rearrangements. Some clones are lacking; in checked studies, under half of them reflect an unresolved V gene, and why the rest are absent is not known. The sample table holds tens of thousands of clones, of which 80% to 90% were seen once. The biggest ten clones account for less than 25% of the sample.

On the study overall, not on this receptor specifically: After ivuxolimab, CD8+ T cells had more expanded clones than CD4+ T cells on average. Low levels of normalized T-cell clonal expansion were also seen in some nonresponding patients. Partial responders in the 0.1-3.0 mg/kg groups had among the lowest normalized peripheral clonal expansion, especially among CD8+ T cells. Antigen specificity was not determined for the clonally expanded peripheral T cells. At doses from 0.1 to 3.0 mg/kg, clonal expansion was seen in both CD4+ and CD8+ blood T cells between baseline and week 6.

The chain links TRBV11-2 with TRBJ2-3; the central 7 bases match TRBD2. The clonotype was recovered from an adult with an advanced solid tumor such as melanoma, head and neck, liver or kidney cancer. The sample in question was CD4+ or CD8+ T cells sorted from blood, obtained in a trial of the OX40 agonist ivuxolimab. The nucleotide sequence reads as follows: TGTGCCAGCAGCTTAGATTACGGGCGGGAGCTTTGGGGCACAGATACGCAGTATTTT. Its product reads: CASSLDYGRELWGTDTQYF.